This T cell receptor (beta chain) comes out of a study of T cell responses to AZD1222 COVID-19 vaccine. The study's findings and limits: Sampling captured repertoires only after the peak T cell response. Two AZD1222 administrations were followed by greater Spike-specific TCR breadth and depth. Among the donors, most were white British and more were female, and clonal diversity was possibly underestimated. Seropositivity was recorded at baseline in only five to seven AZD1222 recipients.

Measured with immunoSEQ multiplex PCR; TCRdb has only the in-frame clones, and not every one. The repertoire holds some 110,000 clones, with approximately 87% as singletons. Notes on this clone: Its antigen remains unknown.

Source: peripheral blood, taken on day 0 of AZD1222 vaccination. The sequence came from an adult in good health.

The CDR3 loop reads CASSYTIAGVYEQYF. The DNA for the CDR3 is TGTGCCAGCAGTTACACCATAGCGGGAGTCTACGAGCAGTACTTC. This rearrangement joins TRBV6-5 to TRBJ2-7; 9 nucleotides align to TRBD2. Unmatched junction bases numbered 5, after V lost 2 bases and J lost 3 bases. The germline CDR1 and CDR2 sequences are MNHEY and SVGAGI. The CDR3 consists of 15 residues.